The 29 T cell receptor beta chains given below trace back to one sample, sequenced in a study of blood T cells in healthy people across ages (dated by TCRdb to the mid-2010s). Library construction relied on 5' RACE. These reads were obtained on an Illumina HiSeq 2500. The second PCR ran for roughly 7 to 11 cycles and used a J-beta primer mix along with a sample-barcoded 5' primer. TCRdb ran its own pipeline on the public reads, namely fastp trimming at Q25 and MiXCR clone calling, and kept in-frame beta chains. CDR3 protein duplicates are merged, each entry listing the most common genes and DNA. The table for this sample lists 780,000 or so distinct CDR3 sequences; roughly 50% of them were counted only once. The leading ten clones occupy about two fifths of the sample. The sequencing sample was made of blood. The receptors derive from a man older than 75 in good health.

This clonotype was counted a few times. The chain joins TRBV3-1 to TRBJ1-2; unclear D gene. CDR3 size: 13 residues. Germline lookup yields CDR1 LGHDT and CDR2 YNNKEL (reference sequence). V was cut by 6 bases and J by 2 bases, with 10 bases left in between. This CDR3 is CASRGEVNYGYTF. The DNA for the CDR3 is TGTGCCAGCAGGGGCGAGGTAAACTATGGCTACACCTTC.

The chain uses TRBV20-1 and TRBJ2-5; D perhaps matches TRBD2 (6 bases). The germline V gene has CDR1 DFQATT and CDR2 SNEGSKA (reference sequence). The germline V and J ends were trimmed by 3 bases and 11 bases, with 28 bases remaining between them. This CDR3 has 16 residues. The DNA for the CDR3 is TGCAGTGCTAGGTCGGTCGCCGCGGGAACCTACAATGAGCAGTACTTC. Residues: CSARSVAAGTYNEQYF.

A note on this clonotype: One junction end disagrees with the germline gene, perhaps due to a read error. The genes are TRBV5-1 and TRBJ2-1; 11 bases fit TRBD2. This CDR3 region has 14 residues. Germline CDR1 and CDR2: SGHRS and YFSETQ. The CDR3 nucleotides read TGCGCCTGCAGCCCGGAGGGGACTAGCGGCGAGCAGTTCTTC. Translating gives CACSPEGTSGEQFF.

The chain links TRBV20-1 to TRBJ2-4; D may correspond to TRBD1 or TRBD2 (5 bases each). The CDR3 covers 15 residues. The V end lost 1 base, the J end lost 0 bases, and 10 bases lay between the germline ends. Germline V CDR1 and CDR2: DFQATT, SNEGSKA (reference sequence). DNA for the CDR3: TGCAGTGCTAGAGGGGACGCCCTAGCCAAAAACATTCAGTACTTC. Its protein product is CSARGDALAKNIQYF.

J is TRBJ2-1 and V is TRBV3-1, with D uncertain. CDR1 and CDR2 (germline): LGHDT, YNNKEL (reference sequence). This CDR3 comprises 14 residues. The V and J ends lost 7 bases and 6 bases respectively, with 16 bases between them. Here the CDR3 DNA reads TGTGCCAGCACCCCAAATAATATTGCCAATGAGCAGTTCTTC. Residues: CASTPNNIANEQFF.

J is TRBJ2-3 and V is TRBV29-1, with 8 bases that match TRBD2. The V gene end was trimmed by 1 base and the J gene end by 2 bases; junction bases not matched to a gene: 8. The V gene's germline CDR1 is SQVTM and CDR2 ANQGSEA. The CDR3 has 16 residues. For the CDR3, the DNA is TGCAGCGTTGAAGTGGGGGTAGCGGGGCTCACAGATACGCAGTATTTT. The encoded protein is CSVEVGVAGLTDTQYF.

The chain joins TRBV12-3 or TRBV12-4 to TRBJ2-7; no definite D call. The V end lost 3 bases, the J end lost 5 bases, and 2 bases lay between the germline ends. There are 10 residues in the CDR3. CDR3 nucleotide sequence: TGTGCCAGCAGTTTGGACGAGCAGTACTTC. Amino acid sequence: CASSLDEQYF.

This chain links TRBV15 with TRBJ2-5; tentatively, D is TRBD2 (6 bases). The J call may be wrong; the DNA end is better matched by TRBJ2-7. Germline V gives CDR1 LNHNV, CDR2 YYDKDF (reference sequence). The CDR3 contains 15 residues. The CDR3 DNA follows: TGTGCCACCAGCAGCGGGTTGTCCGGAGGGCGCGAGCAGTACTTC. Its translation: CATSSGLSGGREQYF.

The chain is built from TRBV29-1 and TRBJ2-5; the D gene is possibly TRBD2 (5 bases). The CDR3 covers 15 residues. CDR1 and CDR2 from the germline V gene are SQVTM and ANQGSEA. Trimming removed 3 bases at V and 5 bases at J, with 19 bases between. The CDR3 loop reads CSVDDPTQRGETQYF. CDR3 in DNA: TGCAGCGTTGACGATCCAACCCAACGAGGGGAGACCCAGTACTTC.

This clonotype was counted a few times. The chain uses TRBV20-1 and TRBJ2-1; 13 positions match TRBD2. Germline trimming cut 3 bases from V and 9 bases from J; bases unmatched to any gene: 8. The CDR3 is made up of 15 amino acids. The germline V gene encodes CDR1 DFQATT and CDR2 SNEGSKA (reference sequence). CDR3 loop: CSASPGLAGFGEQFF. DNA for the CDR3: TGCAGTGCTAGCCCGGGACTAGCGGGGTTTGGTGAGCAGTTCTTC.

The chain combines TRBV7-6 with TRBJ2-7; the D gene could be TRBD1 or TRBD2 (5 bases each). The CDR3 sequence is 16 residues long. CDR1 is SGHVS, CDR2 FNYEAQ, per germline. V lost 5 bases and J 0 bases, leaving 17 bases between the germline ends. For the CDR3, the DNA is TGTGCCAGCAGCCCCCTTGGGACCGCCAGCTCCTACGAGCAGTACTTC. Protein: CASSPLGTASSYEQYF.

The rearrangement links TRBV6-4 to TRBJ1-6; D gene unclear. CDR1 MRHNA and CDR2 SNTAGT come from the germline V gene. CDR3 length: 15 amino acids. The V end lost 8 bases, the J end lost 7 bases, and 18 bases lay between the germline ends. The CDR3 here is CASRTAPSLNSPLHF. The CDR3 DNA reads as TGTGCCAGCCGGACGGCACCGTCGTTAAATTCACCCCTCCACTTT.

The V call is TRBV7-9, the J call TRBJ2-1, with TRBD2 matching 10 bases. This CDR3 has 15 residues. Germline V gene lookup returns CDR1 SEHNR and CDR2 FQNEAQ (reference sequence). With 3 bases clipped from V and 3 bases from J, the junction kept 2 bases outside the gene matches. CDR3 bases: TGTGCCAGCAGCTTGGGGACTAGCGACTACAATGAGCAGTTCTTC. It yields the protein CASSLGTSDYNEQFF.

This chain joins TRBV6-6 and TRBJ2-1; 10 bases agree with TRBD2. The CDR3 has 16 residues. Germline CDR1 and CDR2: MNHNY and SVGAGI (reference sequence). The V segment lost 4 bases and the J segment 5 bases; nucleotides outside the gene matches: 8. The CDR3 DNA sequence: TGTGCCAGCAGTTCTTCTAGCGGGAGTGGGAACAATGAGCAGTTCTTC. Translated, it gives CASSSSSGSGNNEQFF.

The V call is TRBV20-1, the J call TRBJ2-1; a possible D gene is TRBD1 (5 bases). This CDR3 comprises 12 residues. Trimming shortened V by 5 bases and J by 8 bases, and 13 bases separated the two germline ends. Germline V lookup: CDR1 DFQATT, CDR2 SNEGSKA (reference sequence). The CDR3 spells CSAAFLGDEQFF. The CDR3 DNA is TGCAGTGCTGCCTTTTTAGGGGATGAGCAGTTCTTC.

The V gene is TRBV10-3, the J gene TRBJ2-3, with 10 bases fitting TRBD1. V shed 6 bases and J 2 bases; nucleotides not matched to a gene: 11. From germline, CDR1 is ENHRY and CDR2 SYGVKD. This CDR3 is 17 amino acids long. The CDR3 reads CAISREAGTGATDTQYF. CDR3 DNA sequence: TGTGCCATCAGCCGAGAAGCAGGGACAGGGGCCACAGATACGCAGTATTTT.

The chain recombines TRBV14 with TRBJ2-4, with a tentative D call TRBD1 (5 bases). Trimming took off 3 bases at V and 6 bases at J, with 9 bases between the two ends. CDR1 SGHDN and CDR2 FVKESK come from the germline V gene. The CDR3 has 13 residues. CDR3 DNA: TGTGCCAGCAGCCAGAGACAGATAAACATTCAGTACTTC. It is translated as CASSQRQINIQYF.

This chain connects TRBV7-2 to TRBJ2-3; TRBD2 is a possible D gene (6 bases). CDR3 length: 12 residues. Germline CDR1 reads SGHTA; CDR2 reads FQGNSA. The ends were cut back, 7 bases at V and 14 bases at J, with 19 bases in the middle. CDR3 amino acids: CASKTWRGYAYF. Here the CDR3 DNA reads TGTGCCAGCAAGACCTGGAGGGGATACGCGTATTTT.

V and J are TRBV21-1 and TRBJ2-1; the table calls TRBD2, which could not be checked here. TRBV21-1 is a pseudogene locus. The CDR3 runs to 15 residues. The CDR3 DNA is TGTGCCAGCAGCAGGTCTAGCGGGAGTTACAATGAGCAGTTCTTC. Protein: CASSRSSGSYNEQFF.

The DNA of the CDR3 is TGTGCCAGCAGTGATATTAGCGGGAGTACCAGATACGCGTATTTT. Amino acid sequence: CASSDISGSTRYAYF. The V gene is TRBV25-1, the J gene TRBJ2-3; 9 bases align to TRBD2. The V segment lost 3 bases and the J segment 14 bases; nucleotides outside the gene matches: 15. Germline V lookup: CDR1 MGHDK, CDR2 SYGVNS. This CDR3 region has 15 residues.

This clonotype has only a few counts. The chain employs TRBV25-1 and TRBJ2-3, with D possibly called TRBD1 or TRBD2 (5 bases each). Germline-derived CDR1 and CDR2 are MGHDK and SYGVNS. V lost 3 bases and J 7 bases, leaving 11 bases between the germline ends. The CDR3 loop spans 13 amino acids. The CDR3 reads CASSEGPGNTQYF. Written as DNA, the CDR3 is TGTGCCAGCAGTGAGGGACCAGGGAATACGCAGTATTTT.

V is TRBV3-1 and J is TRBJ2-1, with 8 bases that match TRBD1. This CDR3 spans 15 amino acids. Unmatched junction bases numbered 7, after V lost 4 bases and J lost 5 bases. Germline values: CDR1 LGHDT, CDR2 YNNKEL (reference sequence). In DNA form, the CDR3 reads TGTGCCAGCAGCCGTGGACTACAGGGGGACAATGAGCAGTTCTTC. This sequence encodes CASSRGLQGDNEQFF.

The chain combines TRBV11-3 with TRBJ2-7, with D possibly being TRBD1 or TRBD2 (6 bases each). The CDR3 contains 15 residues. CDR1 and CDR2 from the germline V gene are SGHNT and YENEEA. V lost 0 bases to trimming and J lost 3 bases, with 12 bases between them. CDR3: CASSLDAGHNYEQYF. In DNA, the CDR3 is TGTGCCAGCAGCTTAGACGCGGGACACAACTACGAGCAGTACTTC.

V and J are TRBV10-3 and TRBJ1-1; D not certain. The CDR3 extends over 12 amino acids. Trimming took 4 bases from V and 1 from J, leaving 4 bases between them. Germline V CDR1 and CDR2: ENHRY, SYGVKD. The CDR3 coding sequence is TGTGCCATCAGTGTCAAGAACACTGAAGCTTTCTTT. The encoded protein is CAISVKNTEAFF.

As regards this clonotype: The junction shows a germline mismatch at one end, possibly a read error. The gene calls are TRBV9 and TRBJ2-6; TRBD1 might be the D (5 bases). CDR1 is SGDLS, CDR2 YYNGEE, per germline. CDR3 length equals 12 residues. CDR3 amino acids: CASQSGADVLTF. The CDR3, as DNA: TGTGCCAGCCAGTCTGGGGCCGACGTCCTGACTTTC.

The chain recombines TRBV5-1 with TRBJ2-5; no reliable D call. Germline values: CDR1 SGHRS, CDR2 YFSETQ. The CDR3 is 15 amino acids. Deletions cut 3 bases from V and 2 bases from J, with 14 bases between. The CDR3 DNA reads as TGCGCCAGCAGCTCCCCGGCGGCCGGGCAAGAGACCCAGTACTTC. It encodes CASSSPAAGQETQYF.

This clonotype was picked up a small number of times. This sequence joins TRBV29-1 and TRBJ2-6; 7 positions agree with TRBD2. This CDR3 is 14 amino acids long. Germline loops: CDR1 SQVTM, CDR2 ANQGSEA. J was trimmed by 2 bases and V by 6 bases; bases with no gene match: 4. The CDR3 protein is CSVAGTTGANVLTF. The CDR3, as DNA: TGCAGCGTGGCCGGGACTACTGGGGCCAACGTCCTGACTTTC.

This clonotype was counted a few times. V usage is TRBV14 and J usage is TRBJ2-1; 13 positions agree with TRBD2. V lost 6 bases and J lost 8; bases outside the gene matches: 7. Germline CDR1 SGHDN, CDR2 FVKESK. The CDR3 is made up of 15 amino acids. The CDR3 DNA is TGTGCCAGCAGTCGGACTAGCGGGAGCATCTATGAGCAGTTCTTC. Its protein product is CASSRTSGSIYEQFF.

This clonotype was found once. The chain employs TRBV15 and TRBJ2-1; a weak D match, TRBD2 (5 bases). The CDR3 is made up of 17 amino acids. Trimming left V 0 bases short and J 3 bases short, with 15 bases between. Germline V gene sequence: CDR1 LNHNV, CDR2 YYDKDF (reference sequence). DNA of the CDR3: TGTGCCACCAGCAGAGATGTTTCCGGGAAGGTCTACAATGAGCAGTTCTTC. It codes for CATSRDVSGKVYNEQFF.